These 10 T cell receptor beta chains came from one sample sequenced in a study of cytomegalovirus exposure and HLA in healthy donors. Primers for the PCR totalled 60 Vbeta and 13 Jbeta. Libraries were prepared by immunoSEQ multiplex PCR; TCRdb keeps only in-frame clonotypes and omits some of them. The sample records some 160,000 clones, roughly 10% being singletons. The sequenced sample consisted of PBMCs. These receptors came from a male donor in good health and CMV-seronegative.

This clone was seen a handful of times. The chain employs TRBV4-3 and TRBJ1-3; TRBD1 aligns across 7 bases. Germline trimming cut 4 bases from V and 0 bases from J; bases unmatched to any gene: 6. The CDR3 covers 16 residues. The germline V gene encodes CDR1 LGHNA and CDR2 YSLEER. The CDR3 DNA sequence: TGCGCCAGCAGCCCTTCGACAGGGCTCTCTGGAAACACCATATATTTT. Its protein is CASSPSTGLSGNTIYF.

This clone has more than one count but fewer than ten. The chain recombines TRBV7-9 with TRBJ1-4; D not resolved. With 1 base removed from V and 7 bases from J, the gap between germline ends came to 10 bases. There are 14 residues in the CDR3. Germline lookup yields CDR1 SEHNR and CDR2 FQNEAQ (reference sequence). The CDR3 protein is CASSLGGLGEKLFF. The CDR3 nucleotides are TGTGCCAGCAGCTTAGGAGGGTTGGGTGAAAAACTGTTTTTT.

In nucleotides, the CDR3 is TGTGCCAGCAGTCGTCGGGACAGGGGTGGTAATGAAAAACTGTTTTTT. Protein: CASSRRDRGGNEKLFF. This chain connects TRBV27 to TRBJ1-4; TRBD1 agrees at 10 bases. The CDR3 has 16 residues. Germline-derived CDR1 and CDR2 are MNHEY and SMNVEV (reference sequence). Losses at the gene ends were 5 bases for V and 4 bases for J; bases not matched to a gene: 7.

This clone has a handful of counts. The chain links TRBV9 to TRBJ2-1, with D possibly TRBD2 on 6 matching bases. Germline V gene lookup returns CDR1 SGDLS and CDR2 YYNGEE. The CDR3 is 15 amino acids. V was shortened by 4 bases and J by 0 bases, with 11 bases between the two germline ends. The CDR3 DNA follows: TGTGCCAGCAGCCCCTCGGGACTCTCCTACAATGAGCAGTTCTTC. Protein product: CASSPSGLSYNEQFF.

The J gene is TRBJ1-1, the V gene TRBV30; tentatively, D is TRBD1 (5 bases). Germline CDR1 reads GTSNPN; CDR2 reads SVGIG (reference sequence). This CDR3 has 9 amino acids. CDR3 protein: CEWGLPAFF. In nucleotides, the CDR3 is TGTGAATGGGGCCTCCCAGCTTTCTTT.

This clone appeared a few times. At the DNA level, this CDR3 is encoded by other sequences in the same sample as well. CDR3 coding DNA: TGTGCCAGCAGCTTAAGGCTAGCGGGGCAAGAGACCCAGTACTTC. Its translation: CASSLRLAGQETQYF. The chain combines TRBV5-4 with TRBJ2-5, with 9 bases fitting TRBD2. The CDR3 length is 15 residues. V was pared by 2 bases and J by 2 bases, with 4 bases of the junction left unmatched. Germline V lookup: CDR1 SGHNT, CDR2 YYREEE (reference sequence).

The rearrangement uses TRBV4-1 and TRBJ1-5; D is possibly TRBD1 (5 bases). The V gene's germline CDR1 is MGHRA and CDR2 YSYEKL. Between the trimmed V and J ends, which lost 2 bases and 6 bases, there was a span of 5 bases. This CDR3 is built from 12 residues. The CDR3 protein is CASSQQGQPQHF. Here the CDR3 DNA reads TGCGCCAGCAGCCAACAGGGTCAGCCCCAGCATTTT.

The CDR3 protein is CASSQPRDRADYEQYF. The CDR3 nucleotides read TGTGCCAGCAGTCAACCCCGGGACAGGGCCGACTACGAGCAGTACTTC. The chain carries TRBV28 and TRBJ2-7; TRBD1 aligns across 9 bases. There are 16 residues in the CDR3. The J segment lost 3 bases and the V segment lost 5 bases, leaving 11 bases of the junction unmatched. CDR1 is MDHEN, CDR2 SYDVKM, per germline.

V gene TRBV7-9 combines with J gene TRBJ2-3; 8 nucleotides align to TRBD1. CDR3 length equals 13 residues. CDR1 is SEHNR, CDR2 FQNEAQ, per germline (reference sequence). The trim removed 7 bases at V and 2 bases at J, leaving 2 bases unmatched. The CDR3 bases are TGTGCCAGCACCCAGGGGGCCACAGATACGCAGTATTTT. Translated, it gives CASTQGATDTQYF.

In this sample, this clone turned up a few times. The chain combines TRBV5-1 with TRBJ1-4; no reliable D call. Trimming cost V 3 bases and J 6 bases, with 9 bases left between them. The germline gives CDR1 SGHRS, CDR2 YFSETQ. The CDR3 spans 13 residues. CDR3 region: CASSYSLDEKLFF. The CDR3 DNA sequence: TGCGCCAGCAGCTACTCTCTTGATGAAAAACTGTTTTTT.